These 9 T cell receptor beta chains share one sample of origin, sequenced in a study of molecular identifiers for immune sequencing clone quantification. From the PCR reads, TCRdb called clonotypes with MiXCR, one entry per CDR3 protein. The table includes around 470,000 distinct CDR3 sequences, over 20% detected once. Sequenced sample: naive CD8+ T cells from blood, with Jurkat cell RNA spiked in. Subset: FACS-sorted CD8+CD4-CCR7+CD45RA+ naive T cells. The receptors come from a human donor in good health. Some libraries in this study had Jurkat cell RNA spiked in.

This clonotype was counted at least ten times. Germline is not matched at one junction end, which may reflect a read error. V and J are TRBV5-6 and TRBJ2-5; 11 positions match TRBD1. This CDR3 has 14 amino acids. Germline V gives CDR1 SGHDT, CDR2 YYEEEE. For the CDR3, the DNA is TGCGCCAGCAGCAGGGACAGGGGGCAAGAGACCCAGTACTTC. Amino acids: CASSRDRGQETQYF.

This clonotype was seen only a few times. The rearrangement joins TRBV5-6 to TRBJ2-3; 9 bases match TRBD2. CDR1 and CDR2 (germline): SGHDT, YYEEEE. The trim removed 2 bases at V and 2 bases at J, leaving 6 bases unmatched. This CDR3 contains 16 residues. CDR3 sequence (DNA): TGTGCCAGCAGCTTTTCTAGCGGGGCATACACAGATACGCAGTATTTT. Its translation: CASSFSSGAYTDTQYF.

On this clonotype itself: A much larger clone sits a single nucleotide away, making a read error possible. The chain combines TRBV7-9 with TRBJ2-4, with D hard to call. The CDR3 loop spans 14 amino acids. CDR1 SEHNR and CDR2 FQNEAQ come from the germline V gene (reference sequence). The CDR3: CASSLVLEKNIQHF. The CDR3 DNA follows: TGTGCCAGCAGCTTAGTGCTGGAGAAAAACATTCAGCACTTC. The full variable domain, its missing parts supplied by reference TRBV7-9 and TRBJ2-4, is DTGVSQNPRHKITKRGQNVTFRCDPISEHNRLYWYRQTLGQGPEFLTYFQNEAQLEKSRLLSDRFSAERPKGSFSTLEIQRTEQGDSAMYLCASSLVLEKNIQHFGAGTRLSVL.

The chain employs TRBV2 and TRBJ1-1; D gene uncertain. V lost 6 bases to trimming and J lost 0 bases, with 14 bases between them. This CDR3 is built from 15 residues. The V gene's germline CDR1 is SNHLY and CDR2 FYNNEI. The CDR3: CASSPDGVVNTEAFF. DNA for the CDR3: TGTGCCAGCAGCCCCGATGGGGTAGTGAACACTGAAGCTTTCTTT.

This rearrangement joins TRBV20-1 to TRBJ2-1, with TRBD1 as a possible D gene (6 bases). This CDR3 is 14 amino acids long. V was cut by 3 bases and J by 3 bases, with 12 bases left in between. Germline V gene data show CDR1 as DFQATT and CDR2 as SNEGSKA (reference sequence). The CDR3 protein is CSASPTGYYNEQFF. The DNA of the CDR3 is TGCAGTGCTAGCCCGACAGGATACTACAATGAGCAGTTCTTC.

This clonotype has ten or more counts. The chain carries TRBV4-2 and TRBJ1-5, with D unresolved. V lost 1 base, J lost 4 bases, and 8 bases lay in between. The CDR3 loop spans 14 amino acids. Germline V gives CDR1 LGHNA, CDR2 YNFKEQ. The CDR3: CASSQGVGNQPQHF. CDR3 coding DNA: TGTGCCAGCAGCCAAGGGGTAGGAAATCAGCCCCAGCATTTT.

This clonotype was seen repeatedly, ten times or more. The V call is TRBV29-1, the J call TRBJ2-3, with 8 bases matching TRBD1. V gave up 6 bases and J gave up 5 bases; unmatched junction bases: 13. The CDR3 loop spans 15 amino acids. The V gene's germline CDR1 is SQVTM and CDR2 ANQGSEA. The CDR3 DNA sequence: TGCAGCGTGCGATCACCGGGACAGGTTTTAGATACGCAGTATTTT. It encodes CSVRSPGQVLDTQYF.

This clonotype was observed many times. CDR3 nucleotides: TGTGCCAGCAACTACGATCCGGGACAGCGAGAAGATACGCAGTATTTT. Amino acids: CASNYDPGQREDTQYF. V and J are TRBV5-4 and TRBJ2-3; 7 bases are a match to TRBD1. The CDR3 sequence is 16 residues long. The V segment lost 6 bases and the J segment 5 bases; nucleotides outside the gene matches: 15. Germline lookup yields CDR1 SGHNT and CDR2 YYREEE (reference sequence). The full variable domain, in which reference TRBV5-4 and TRBJ2-3 provide the parts outside the CDR3, is ETGVTQSPTHLIKTRGQQVTLRCSSQSGHNTVSWYQQALGQGPQFIFQYYREEENGRGNFPPRFSGLQFPNYSSELNVNALELDDSALYLCASNYDPGQREDTQYFGPGTRLTVL.

This clonotype was picked up many times. CDR3 protein: CASSQERTGSYGYTF. Here the CDR3 DNA reads TGTGCCAGCAGCCAAGAAAGGACTGGATCCTATGGCTACACCTTC. The chain carries TRBV4-2 and TRBJ1-2; D is unresolved. The germline V and J ends were trimmed by 0 bases and 4 bases, with 12 bases remaining between them. This CDR3 has 15 amino acids. Germline values: CDR1 LGHNA, CDR2 YNFKEQ.